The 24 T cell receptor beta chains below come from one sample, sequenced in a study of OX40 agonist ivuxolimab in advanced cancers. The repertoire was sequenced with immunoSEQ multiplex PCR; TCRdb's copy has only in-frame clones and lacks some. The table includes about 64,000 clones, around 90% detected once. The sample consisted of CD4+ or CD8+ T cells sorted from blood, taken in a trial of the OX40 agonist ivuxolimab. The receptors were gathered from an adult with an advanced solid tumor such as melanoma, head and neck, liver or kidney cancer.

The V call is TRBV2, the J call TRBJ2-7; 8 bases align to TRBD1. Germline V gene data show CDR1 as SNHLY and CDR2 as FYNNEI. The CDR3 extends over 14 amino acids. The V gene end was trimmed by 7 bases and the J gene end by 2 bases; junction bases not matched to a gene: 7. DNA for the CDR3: TGTGCCAGCACCGCCGGGACAGGCCCCTACGAGCAGTACTTC. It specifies CASTAGTGPYEQYF.

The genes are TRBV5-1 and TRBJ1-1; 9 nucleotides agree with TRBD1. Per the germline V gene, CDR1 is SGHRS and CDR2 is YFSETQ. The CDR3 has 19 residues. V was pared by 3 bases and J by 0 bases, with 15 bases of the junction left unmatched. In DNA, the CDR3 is TGCGCCAGCAGCTGGGCCACTGGGACAGGGCTGGGAATGAACACTGAAGCTTTCTTT. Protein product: CASSWATGTGLGMNTEAFF. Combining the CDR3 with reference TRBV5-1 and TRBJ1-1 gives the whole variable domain KAGVTQTPRYLIKTRGQQVTLSCSPISGHRSVSWYQQTPGQGLQFLFEYFSETQRNKGNFPGRFSGRQFSNSRSEMNVSTLELGDSALYLCASSWATGTGLGMNTEAFFGQGTRLTVV.

CDR3 protein: CASQRPGGEQFF. The CDR3 nucleotides are TGTGCCAGCCAACGACCCGGAGGTGAGCAGTTCTTC. This chain connects TRBV11-1 to TRBJ2-1; D is perhaps TRBD2 (5 bases). V gave up 8 bases and J gave up 9 bases, with 14 bases separating them. This CDR3 has 12 residues. CDR1 is SGHAT and CDR2 is FQDESV in the germline V gene (reference sequence).

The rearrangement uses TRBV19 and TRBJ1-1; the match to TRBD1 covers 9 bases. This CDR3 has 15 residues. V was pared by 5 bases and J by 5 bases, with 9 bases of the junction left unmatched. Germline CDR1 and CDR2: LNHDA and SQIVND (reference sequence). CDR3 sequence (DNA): TGTGCCAGTAGTCCACACAGGGGGCTTGGGACTGAAGCTTTCTTT. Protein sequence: CASSPHRGLGTEAFF.

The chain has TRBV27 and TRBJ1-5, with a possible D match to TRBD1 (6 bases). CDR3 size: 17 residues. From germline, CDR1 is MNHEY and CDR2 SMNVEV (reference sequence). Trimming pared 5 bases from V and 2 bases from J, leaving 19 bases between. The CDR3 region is CASSRDSGVGGNQPQHF. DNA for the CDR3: TGTGCCAGCAGTCGAGACTCAGGGGTAGGCGGCAATCAGCCCCAGCATTTT.

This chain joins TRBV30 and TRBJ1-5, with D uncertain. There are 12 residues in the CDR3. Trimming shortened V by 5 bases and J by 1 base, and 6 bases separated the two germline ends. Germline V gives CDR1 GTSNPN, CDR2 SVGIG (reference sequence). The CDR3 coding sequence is TGTGCCTGGGGACGCAGCAATCAGCCCCAGCATTTT. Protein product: CAWGRSNQPQHF.

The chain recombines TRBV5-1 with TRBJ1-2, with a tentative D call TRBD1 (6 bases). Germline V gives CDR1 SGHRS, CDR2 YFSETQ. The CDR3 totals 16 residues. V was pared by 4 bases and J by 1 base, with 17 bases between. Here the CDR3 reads CASSPWTVTGNYGYTF. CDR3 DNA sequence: TGCGCCAGCAGCCCCTGGACAGTGACGGGTAACTATGGCTACACCTTC.

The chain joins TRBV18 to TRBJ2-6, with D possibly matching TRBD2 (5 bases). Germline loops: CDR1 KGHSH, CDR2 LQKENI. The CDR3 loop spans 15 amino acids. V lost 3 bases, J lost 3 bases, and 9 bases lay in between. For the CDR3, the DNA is TGTGCCAGCTCACCCCCCGGGGTTGGGGCCAACGTCCTGACTTTC. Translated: CASSPPGVGANVLTF.

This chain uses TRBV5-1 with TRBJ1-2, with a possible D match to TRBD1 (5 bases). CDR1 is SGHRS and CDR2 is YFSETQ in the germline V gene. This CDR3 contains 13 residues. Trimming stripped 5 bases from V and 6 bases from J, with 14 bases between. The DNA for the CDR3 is TGCGCCAGCAGACCATCGGGGGTTGATGGCTACACCTTC. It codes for CASRPSGVDGYTF.

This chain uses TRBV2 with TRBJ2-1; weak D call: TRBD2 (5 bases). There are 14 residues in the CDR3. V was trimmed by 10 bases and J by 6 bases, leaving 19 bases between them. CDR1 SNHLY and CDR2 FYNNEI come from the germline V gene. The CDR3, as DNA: TGTGCCACCCGTAATTGGCGCAGCGGCAATGAGCAGTTCTTC. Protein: CATRNWRSGNEQFF.

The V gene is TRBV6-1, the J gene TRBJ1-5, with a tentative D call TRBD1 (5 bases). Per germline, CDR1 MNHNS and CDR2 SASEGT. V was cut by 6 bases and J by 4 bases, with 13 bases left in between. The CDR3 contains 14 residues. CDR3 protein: CASRYMGGNQPQHF. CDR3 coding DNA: TGTGCCAGCAGGTATATGGGGGGTAATCAGCCCCAGCATTTT.

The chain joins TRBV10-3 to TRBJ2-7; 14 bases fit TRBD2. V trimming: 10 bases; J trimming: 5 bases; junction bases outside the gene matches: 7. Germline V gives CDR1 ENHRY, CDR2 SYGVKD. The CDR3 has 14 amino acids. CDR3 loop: CATGLAGAENEQYF. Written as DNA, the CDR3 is TGTGCCACGGGACTAGCGGGAGCGGAGAACGAGCAGTACTTC.

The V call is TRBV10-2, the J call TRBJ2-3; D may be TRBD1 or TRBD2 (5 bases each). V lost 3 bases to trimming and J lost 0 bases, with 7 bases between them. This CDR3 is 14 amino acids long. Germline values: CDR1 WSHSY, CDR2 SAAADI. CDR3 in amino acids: CASSDGGSTDTQYF. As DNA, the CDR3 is TGCGCCAGCAGTGATGGGGGAAGCACAGATACGCAGTATTTT.

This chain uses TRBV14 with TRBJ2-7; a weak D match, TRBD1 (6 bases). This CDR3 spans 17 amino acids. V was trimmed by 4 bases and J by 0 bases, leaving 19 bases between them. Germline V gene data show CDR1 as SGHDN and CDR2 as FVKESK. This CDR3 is CASSPPLSRGFSYEQYF. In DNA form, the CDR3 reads TGTGCCAGCAGCCCCCCCTTATCGAGGGGGTTCTCCTACGAGCAGTACTTC.

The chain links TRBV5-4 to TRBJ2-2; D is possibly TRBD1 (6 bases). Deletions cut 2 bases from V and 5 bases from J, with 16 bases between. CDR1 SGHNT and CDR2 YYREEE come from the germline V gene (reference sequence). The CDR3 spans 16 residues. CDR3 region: CASSFGRGYSTGELFF. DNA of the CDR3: TGTGCCAGCAGCTTCGGCAGGGGCTATAGTACCGGGGAGCTGTTTTTT. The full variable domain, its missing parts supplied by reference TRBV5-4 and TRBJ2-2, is ETGVTQSPTHLIKTRGQQVTLRCSSQSGHNTVSWYQQALGQGPQFIFQYYREEENGRGNFPPRFSGLQFPNYSSELNVNALELDDSALYLCASSFGRGYSTGELFFGEGSRLTVL.

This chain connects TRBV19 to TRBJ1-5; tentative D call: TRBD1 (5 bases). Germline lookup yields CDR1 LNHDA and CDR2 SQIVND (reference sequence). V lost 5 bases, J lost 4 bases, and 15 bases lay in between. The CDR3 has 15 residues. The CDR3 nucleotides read TGTGCCAGTAGTGGGATGAGCAGGGCAAATCAGCCCCAGCATTTT. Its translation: CASSGMSRANQPQHF.

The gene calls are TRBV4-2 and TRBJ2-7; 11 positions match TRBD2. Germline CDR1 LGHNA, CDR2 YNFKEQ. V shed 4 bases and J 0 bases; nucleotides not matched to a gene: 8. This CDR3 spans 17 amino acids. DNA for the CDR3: TGTGCCAGCAGCCTAGTTAGCGGGAGGGCCGGCTCCTACGAGCAGTACTTC. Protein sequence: CASSLVSGRAGSYEQYF.

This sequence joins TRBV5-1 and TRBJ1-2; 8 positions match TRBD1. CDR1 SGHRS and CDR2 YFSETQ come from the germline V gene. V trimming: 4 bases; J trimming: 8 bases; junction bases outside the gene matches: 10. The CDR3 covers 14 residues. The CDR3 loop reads CASSRGTGDRGYTF. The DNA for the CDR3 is TGCGCCAGCAGCCGAGGGACAGGTGATAGGGGCTACACCTTC.

The DNA of the CDR3 is TGTGCCAGCAGCCCAAGGGGCCGCACAGATACGCAGTATTTT. As protein: CASSPRGRTDTQYF. The chain recombines TRBV5-5 with TRBJ2-3; tentative D call: TRBD1 (5 bases). CDR1 is SGHKS, CDR2 YYEKEE, per germline (reference sequence). Trimming shortened V by 4 bases and J by 1 base, and 10 bases separated the two germline ends. This CDR3 is 14 amino acids long.

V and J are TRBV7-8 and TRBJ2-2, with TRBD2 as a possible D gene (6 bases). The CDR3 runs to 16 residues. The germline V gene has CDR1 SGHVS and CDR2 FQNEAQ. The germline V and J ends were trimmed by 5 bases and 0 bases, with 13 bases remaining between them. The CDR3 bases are TGTGCCAGCAGCCCAAGGGGCGGGACGAACACCGGGGAGCTGTTTTTT. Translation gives CASSPRGGTNTGELFF. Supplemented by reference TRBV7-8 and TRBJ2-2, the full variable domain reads GAGVSQSPRYKVAKRGQDVALRCDPISGHVSLFWYQQALGQGPEFLTYFQNEAQLDKSGLPSDRFFAERPEGSVSTLKIQRTQQEDSAVYLCASSPRGGTNTGELFFGEGSRLTVL.

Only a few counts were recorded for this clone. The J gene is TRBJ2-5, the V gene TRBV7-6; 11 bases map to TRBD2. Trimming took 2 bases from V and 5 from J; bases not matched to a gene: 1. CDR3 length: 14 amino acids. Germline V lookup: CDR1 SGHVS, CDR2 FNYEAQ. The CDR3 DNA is TGTGCCAGCAGCTTAACTAGCGGGAGCGAGACCCAGTACTTC. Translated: CASSLTSGSETQYF.

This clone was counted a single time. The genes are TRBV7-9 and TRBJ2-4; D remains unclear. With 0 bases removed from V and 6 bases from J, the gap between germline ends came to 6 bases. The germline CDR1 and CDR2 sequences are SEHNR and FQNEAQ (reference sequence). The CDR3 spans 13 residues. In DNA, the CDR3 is TGTGCCAGCAGCTTAGCTAGTATAAACATTCAGTACTTC. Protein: CASSLASINIQYF.

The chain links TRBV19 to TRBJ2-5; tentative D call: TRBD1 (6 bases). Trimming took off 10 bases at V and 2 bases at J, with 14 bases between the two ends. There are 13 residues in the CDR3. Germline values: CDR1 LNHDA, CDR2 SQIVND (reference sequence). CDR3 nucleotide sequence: TGTGCCACCGCCGGACAGCAACAAGAGACCCAGTACTTC. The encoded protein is CATAGQQQETQYF.

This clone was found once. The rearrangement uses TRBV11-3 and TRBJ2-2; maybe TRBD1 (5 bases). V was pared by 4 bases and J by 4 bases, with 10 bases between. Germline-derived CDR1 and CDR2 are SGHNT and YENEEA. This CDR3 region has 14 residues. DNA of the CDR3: TGTGCCAGCAGCTCCAGTGGGGCCACCGGGGAGCTGTTTTTT. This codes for CASSSSGATGELFF.